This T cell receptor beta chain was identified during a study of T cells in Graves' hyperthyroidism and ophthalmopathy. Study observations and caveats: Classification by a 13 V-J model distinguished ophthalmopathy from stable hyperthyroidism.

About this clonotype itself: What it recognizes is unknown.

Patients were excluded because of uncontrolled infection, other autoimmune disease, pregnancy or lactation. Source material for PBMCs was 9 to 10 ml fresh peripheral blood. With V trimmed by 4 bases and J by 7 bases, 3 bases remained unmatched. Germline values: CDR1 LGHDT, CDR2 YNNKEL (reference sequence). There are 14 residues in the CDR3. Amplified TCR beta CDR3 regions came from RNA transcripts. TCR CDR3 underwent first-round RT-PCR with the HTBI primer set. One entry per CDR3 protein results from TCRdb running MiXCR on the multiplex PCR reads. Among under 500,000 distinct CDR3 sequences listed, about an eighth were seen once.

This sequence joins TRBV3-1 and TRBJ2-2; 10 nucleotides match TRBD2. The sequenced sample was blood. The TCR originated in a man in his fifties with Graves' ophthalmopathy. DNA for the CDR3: TGTGCCAGCAGCCCTAGCGGGAGTCACGGGGAGCTGTTTTTT. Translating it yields CASSPSGSHGELFF.